Included here is one TCR beta chain sequence, with context. These data are taken from a study of patients and donors after allogeneic stem cell transplantation. One entry per CDR3 protein results from TCRdb running MiXCR on the RT-PCR reads. This table holds over 200,000 distinct CDR3 sequences, about 37% found once. CDR3 length: 16 amino acids. V was pared by 4 bases and J by 1 base, with 16 bases between. Germline V gene data show CDR1 as MDHEN and CDR2 as SYDVKM. J is TRBJ2-5 and V is TRBV28, with D tentatively TRBD1 (5 bases). The source is a human donor who was either an allogeneic HSCT recipient or a stem cell or donor lymphocyte infusion donor (not recorded which). It is not recorded whose cells these are; they may come from a transplant donor. The sequencing input was blood, either unsorted or a sorted T cell fraction (not recorded which). CDR3 DNA sequence: TGTGCCAGCAGTTCCGTTTCAGGGTCCCTCCAAGAGACCCAGTACTTC. Protein: CASSSVSGSLQETQYF.